A single sample is the source of the 29 T cell receptor beta chains below, sequenced in a study of T cells in localized non-small cell lung cancer. Data came from immunoSEQ multiplex PCR; TCRdb stores just in-frame clones and leaves some out. The table includes approximately 54,000 clones, approximately 90% detected once. The sample was peripheral blood, taken before any cancer treatment. These receptors came from a woman aged 40-69 years with stage I lung adenocarcinoma.

The chain combines TRBV2 with TRBJ1-1, with D hard to call. Germline values: CDR1 SNHLY, CDR2 FYNNEI. This CDR3 comprises 13 residues. The V and J ends lost 6 bases and 5 bases respectively, with 13 bases between them. The CDR3 bases are TGTGCCAGCAGGCTCACCAGTGGAACTGAAGCTTTCTTT. This sequence encodes CASRLTSGTEAFF. Together with reference TRBV2 and TRBJ1-1, the CDR3 gives the full variable domain: EPEVTQTPSHQVTQMGQEVILRCVPISNHLYFYWYRQILGQKVEFLVSFYNNEISEKSEIFDDQFSVERPDGSNFTLKIRSTKLEDSAMYFCASRLTSGTEAFFGQGTRLTVV.

This clone was recorded once. The gene calls are TRBV19 and TRBJ2-4; tentatively, D is TRBD1 (6 bases). The CDR3 loop spans 18 amino acids. V was shortened by 7 bases and J by 0 bases, with 22 bases between the two germline ends. Germline loops: CDR1 LNHDA, CDR2 SQIVND (reference sequence). CDR3: CASTPFAQGRAAKNIQYF. CDR3 nucleotide sequence: TGTGCCAGTACTCCATTCGCCCAGGGGCGAGCAGCCAAAAACATTCAGTACTTC.

This clone was detected only once. This sequence joins TRBV7-2 and TRBJ1-2; D unresolved. The CDR3 has 14 residues. Germline values: CDR1 SGHTA, CDR2 FQGNSA. Trimming shortened V by 1 base and J by 4 bases, and 10 bases separated the two germline ends. CDR3 DNA: TGTGCCAGCAGCTTAGGTGATTTCCCCTATGGCTACACCTTC. It codes for CASSLGDFPYGYTF.

The chain has TRBV10-3 and TRBJ2-3; D gene ambiguous. The germline CDR1 and CDR2 sequences are ENHRY and SYGVKD. CDR3 length equals 13 residues. V lost 11 bases, J lost 0 bases, and 12 bases lay in between. CDR3 coding DNA: TGTGCCCTCAAGGCAGTAAGCACAGATACGCAGTATTTT. Its protein product is CALKAVSTDTQYF.

The chain carries TRBV10-2 and TRBJ1-1; D is unclear. With 3 bases removed from V and 0 bases from J, the gap between germline ends came to 14 bases. CDR3 length equals 16 residues. Per germline, CDR1 WSHSY and CDR2 SAAADI. The CDR3 spells CASSEGSASMNTEAFF. CDR3 sequence (DNA): TGCGCCAGCAGTGAAGGGTCAGCTTCTATGAACACTGAAGCTTTCTTT.

The rearrangement uses TRBV5-1 and TRBJ1-1; 9 bases are a match to TRBD1. This CDR3 spans 17 amino acids. The ends lost 0 bases at V and 1 base at J; junction bases unmatched: 7. Per the germline V gene, CDR1 is SGHRS and CDR2 is YFSETQ. This CDR3 reads CASSLVPRTGANTEAFF. CDR3 nucleotides: TGCGCCAGCAGCTTGGTCCCAAGGACAGGGGCGAACACTGAAGCTTTCTTT.

This rearrangement joins TRBV18 to TRBJ2-5; 8 positions match TRBD1. CDR3 length: 14 residues. Unmatched junction bases numbered 3, after V lost 3 bases and J lost 3 bases. Germline lookup yields CDR1 KGHSH and CDR2 LQKENI. The CDR3 region has the DNA TGTGCCAGCTCACCCTCGACAGGGGAAGAGACCCAGTACTTC. Its protein is CASSPSTGEETQYF.

This clone occurred once. This chain links TRBV18 with TRBJ1-3, with 10 positions matching TRBD1. The germline V gene has CDR1 KGHSH and CDR2 LQKENI. With 9 bases clipped from V and 4 bases from J, the junction kept 12 bases outside the gene matches. The CDR3 runs 16 residues. The CDR3 DNA reads as TGTGCCAGTTCCCCGAGACAGGGGGCCGCGGGAAACACCATATATTTT. This gives the protein CASSPRQGAAGNTIYF. The variable domain in full, completed from reference TRBV18 and TRBJ1-3, reads NAGVMQNPRHLVRRRGQEARLRCSPMKGHSHVYWYRQLPEEGLKFMVYLQKENIIDESGMPKERFSAEFPKEGPSILRIQQVVRGDSAAYFCASSPRQGAAGNTIYFGEGSWLTVV.

The chain joins TRBV5-1 to TRBJ2-7, with D unclear. Germline loops: CDR1 SGHRS, CDR2 YFSETQ. The CDR3 is 14 residues long. V was trimmed by 0 bases and J by 2 bases, leaving 9 bases between them. CDR3 protein: CASSLAAVTYEQYF. The CDR3, as DNA: TGCGCCAGCAGCTTGGCCGCGGTAACCTACGAGCAGTACTTC. The whole variable domain, remainder taken from reference TRBV5-1 and TRBJ2-7, is KAGVTQTPRYLIKTRGQQVTLSCSPISGHRSVSWYQQTPGQGLQFLFEYFSETQRNKGNFPGRFSGRQFSNSRSEMNVSTLELGDSALYLCASSLAAVTYEQYFGPGTRLTVT.

The CDR3 coding sequence is TGCGCCAGCAGCCGCTTAGTGTCCACAGATACGCAGTATTTT. This gives the protein CASSRLVSTDTQYF. The V call is TRBV5-1, the J call TRBJ2-3, with D uncertain. V lost 4 bases and J lost 2, with 11 bases in between. CDR3 length: 14 residues. CDR1 is SGHRS and CDR2 is YFSETQ in the germline V gene.

The V call is TRBV19, the J call TRBJ2-2, with 9 bases matching TRBD2. The germline V gene has CDR1 LNHDA and CDR2 SQIVND (reference sequence). V shed 5 bases and J 7 bases; nucleotides not matched to a gene: 5. CDR3 size: 14 residues. The DNA for the CDR3 is TGTGCCAGTAGTGTAGCGGGGGCGATCGGGGAGCTGTTTTTT. Translated, it gives CASSVAGAIGELFF.

The chain has TRBV19 and TRBJ2-7; a weak D match, TRBD1 (6 bases). CDR3 length: 12 residues. Trimming took off 5 bases at V and 11 bases at J, with 16 bases between the two ends. Germline values: CDR1 LNHDA, CDR2 SQIVND (reference sequence). The CDR3 region is CASSPHTGSKYF. The CDR3 DNA sequence: TGTGCCAGTAGTCCGCATACAGGGAGTAAGTACTTC.

This chain connects TRBV18 to TRBJ2-1; 10 positions agree with TRBD1. This CDR3 region has 15 residues. J lost 6 bases, V lost 4 bases, and 6 bases had no gene match. Germline-derived CDR1 and CDR2 are KGHSH and LQKENI. CDR3 in amino acids: CASSRTGTGVNEQFF. CDR3 coding DNA: TGTGCCAGCTCACGAACCGGGACAGGGGTCAATGAGCAGTTCTTC.

The chain carries TRBV19 and TRBJ2-1, with D tentatively TRBD1 or TRBD2 (5 bases each). CDR3 size: 17 residues. V lost 2 bases to trimming and J lost 0 bases, with 14 bases between them. CDR1 is LNHDA, CDR2 SQIVND, per germline (reference sequence). The CDR3 DNA follows: TGTGCCAGTAGTATATGGTCCGGGGCGAGCTCCTACAATGAGCAGTTCTTC. This gives the protein CASSIWSGASSYNEQFF.

This clone occurred a few times. This rearrangement joins TRBV27 to TRBJ1-1; D is possibly TRBD1 (6 bases). V was pared by 4 bases and J by 1 base, with 13 bases between. Germline V gene data show CDR1 as MNHEY and CDR2 as SMNVEV (reference sequence). This CDR3 comprises 15 residues. This CDR3 reads CASSYLRDKNTEAFF. The CDR3 bases are TGTGCCAGCAGTTACCTCCGGGACAAGAACACTGAAGCTTTCTTT.

This clone was seen more than once but under ten times. This chain links TRBV9 with TRBJ2-1; 13 bases fit TRBD2. Germline V gene lookup returns CDR1 SGDLS and CDR2 YYNGEE. The CDR3 contains 16 residues. Trimming removed 3 bases from V and 4 bases from J; junction bases left unmatched: 4. CDR3 nucleotide sequence: TGTGCCAGCAGCGGGGGACTAGCGGGGAGTTACAATGAGCAGTTCTTC. Protein: CASSGGLAGSYNEQFF.

In nucleotides, the CDR3 is TGTGCCTGGATTTACCAAGACCGACCGAGGAACACTGAAGCTTTCTTT. It is translated as CAWIYQDRPRNTEAFF. The chain employs TRBV30 and TRBJ1-1, with D unresolved. The CDR3 has 16 amino acids. V shed 4 bases and J shed 1 base, with 19 bases lying between them. Germline-derived CDR1 and CDR2 are GTSNPN and SVGIG (reference sequence).

The table lists this clone with a count of one. This chain joins TRBV6-5 and TRBJ2-3; 7 positions agree with TRBD2. Germline CDR1 and CDR2: MNHEY and SVGAGI. There are 15 residues in the CDR3. J gave up 4 bases and V 4 bases, and 8 bases lay outside the gene matches. This chain's CDR3 is CASSSPGLDSDTQYF. CDR3 bases: TGTGCCAGCAGTTCCCCTGGACTAGACTCAGATACGCAGTATTTT.

This chain uses TRBV9 with TRBJ2-1; TRBD2 matches at 10 bases. V lost 6 bases to trimming and J lost 7 bases; unmatched junction nucleotides: 7. Per the germline V gene, CDR1 is SGDLS and CDR2 is YYNGEE. The CDR3 has 14 residues. In nucleotides, the CDR3 is TGTGCCAGCACTAGCGGGGGAACGGGGAATGAGCAGTTCTTC. It translates to CASTSGGTGNEQFF.

A single count supports this clone. This chain connects TRBV7-2 to TRBJ1-5; TRBD1 matches 8 bases. This CDR3 has 16 amino acids. Germline V gene sequence: CDR1 SGHTA, CDR2 FQGNSA. The V gene end was trimmed by 4 bases and the J gene end by 1 base; junction bases not matched to a gene: 6. The CDR3 DNA is TGTGCCAGCAGCTCGGCCGGGACAGGAAGCAATCAGCCCCAGCATTTT. Amino acid sequence: CASSSAGTGSNQPQHF.

V usage is TRBV10-2 and J usage is TRBJ1-6, with D hard to call. Germline loops: CDR1 WSHSY, CDR2 SAAADI. Trimming cost V 6 bases and J 7 bases, with 7 bases left between them. This CDR3 spans 12 amino acids. The CDR3 DNA reads TGCGCCAGCAGCACAGCCAATTCACCCCTCCACTTT. It encodes CASSTANSPLHF.

The CDR3: CASNIKLREGPQHF. DNA for the CDR3: TGTGCCAGTAACATAAAACTTCGCGAGGGGCCCCAGCATTTT. The chain couples TRBV19 to TRBJ1-5; the D is unclear. CDR1 and CDR2 (germline): LNHDA, SQIVND (reference sequence). V shed 7 bases and J shed 9 bases, with 19 bases lying between them. The CDR3 is made up of 14 amino acids.

This clone was picked up a small number of times. The chain links TRBV9 to TRBJ1-6; D may be TRBD1 (6 bases). V was shortened by 5 bases and J by 4 bases, with 19 bases between the two germline ends. There are 17 residues in the CDR3. Germline CDR1 is SGDLS and CDR2 is YYNGEE. CDR3 sequence: CASSHYSGAEYNSPLHF. The DNA for the CDR3 is TGTGCCAGCAGTCACTATTCGGGGGCCGAGTATAATTCACCCCTCCACTTT.

The chain is built from TRBV7-9 and TRBJ2-2; 7 nucleotides agree with TRBD2. V lost 4 bases and J lost 6; bases outside the gene matches: 2. The CDR3 runs to 13 residues. The germline gives CDR1 SEHNR, CDR2 FQNEAQ (reference sequence). The CDR3 loop is CASSSGRAGELFF. The CDR3 DNA is TGTGCCAGCAGCTCAGGGAGGGCCGGGGAGCTGTTTTTT.

V gene TRBV10-2 combines with J gene TRBJ2-2; unclear D gene. CDR3 size: 12 residues. The germline V gene has CDR1 WSHSY and CDR2 SAAADI. V gave up 2 bases and J gave up 7 bases, with 5 bases separating them. CDR3 residues: CASSEPGGELFF. The DNA for the CDR3 is TGCGCCAGCAGTGAGCCCGGCGGGGAGCTGTTTTTT.

The rearrangement uses TRBV7-8 and TRBJ2-1, with 14 bases aligning to TRBD2. This CDR3 has 18 amino acids. Germline V gives CDR1 SGHVS, CDR2 FQNEAQ. V trimming: 5 bases; J trimming: 0 bases; junction bases outside the gene matches: 6. The DNA of the CDR3 is TGTGCCAGCAGCGCCCAGGGGACTAGCGGGGGCTCCTACAATGAGCAGTTCTTC. This sequence encodes CASSAQGTSGGSYNEQFF.

The V and J genes are TRBV7-8 and TRBJ2-7; 13 bases are shared with TRBD2. The CDR3 contains 16 residues. Germline V gives CDR1 SGHVS, CDR2 FQNEAQ. V lost 6 bases, J lost 4 bases, and 9 bases stayed unmatched. CDR3 sequence: CASSPGLAGVQYEQYF. CDR3 in DNA: TGTGCCAGCAGTCCCGGACTAGCGGGGGTCCAATACGAGCAGTACTTC.

J is TRBJ1-1 and V is TRBV28; D call uncertain. The germline CDR1 and CDR2 sequences are MDHEN and SYDVKM. The V gene lost 6 bases and the J gene lost 1 base, with 12 bases spanning the gap. CDR3 size: 14 residues. CDR3 sequence: CASRTLEGNTEAFF. The DNA for the CDR3 is TGTGCCAGCAGAACGTTGGAGGGGAACACTGAAGCTTTCTTT.

The rearrangement uses TRBV11-1 and TRBJ2-5, with TRBD2 as a possible D gene (6 bases). The CDR3 covers 16 residues. V was cut by 5 bases and J by 4 bases, with 20 bases left in between. Germline V gene data show CDR1 as SGHAT and CDR2 as FQDESV (reference sequence). The CDR3 sequence: CASSAAYERGGETQYF. CDR3 DNA sequence: TGTGCCAGCAGCGCAGCTTATGAACGGGGAGGAGAGACCCAGTACTTC.